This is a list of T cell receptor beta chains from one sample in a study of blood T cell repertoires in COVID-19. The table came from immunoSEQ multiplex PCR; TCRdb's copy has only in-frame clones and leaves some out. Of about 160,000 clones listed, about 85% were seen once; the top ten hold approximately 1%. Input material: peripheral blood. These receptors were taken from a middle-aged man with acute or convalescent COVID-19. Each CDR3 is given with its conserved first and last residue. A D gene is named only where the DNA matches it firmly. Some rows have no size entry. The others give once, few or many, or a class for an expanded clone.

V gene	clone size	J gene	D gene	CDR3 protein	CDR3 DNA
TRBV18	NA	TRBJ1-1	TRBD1	CASSPLGQMNTEAFF	TGTGCCAGCTCACCACTGGGACAGATGAACACTGAAGCTTTCTTT
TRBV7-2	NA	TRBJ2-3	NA	CASSLAVSGPSTDTQYF	TGTGCCAGCAGCTTAGCGGTCAGCGGGCCTAGCACAGATACGCAGTATTTT
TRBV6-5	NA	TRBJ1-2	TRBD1	CASRGTGGLYGYTF	TGTGCCAGCAGGGGGACAGGGGGCTTGTATGGCTACACCTTC
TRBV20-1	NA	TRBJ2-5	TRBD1	CSASPPDRGRETQYF	TGCAGTGCTAGTCCCCCCGACAGGGGGCGTGAGACCCAGTACTTC
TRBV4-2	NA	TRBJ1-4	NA	CASSQPGNEKLFF	TGTGCCAGCAGCCAACCAGGGAATGAAAAACTGTTTTTT
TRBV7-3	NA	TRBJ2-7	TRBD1	CASSFGQGTYEQYF	TGTGCCAGCAGCTTCGGACAGGGCACGTACGAGCAGTACTTC
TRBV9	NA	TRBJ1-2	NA	CASSRGGTLRSYGYTF	TGTGCCAGCAGCCGAGGAGGGACCCTCAGGAGTTATGGCTACACCTTC
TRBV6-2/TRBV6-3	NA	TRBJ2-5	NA	CASSYYSGGSQETQYF	TGTGCCAGCAGTTACTATTCGGGGGGCTCCCAAGAGACCCAGTACTTC
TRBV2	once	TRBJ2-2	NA	CASRGGSNTGELFF	TGTGCCAGCAGGGGGGGTTCGAACACCGGGGAGCTGTTTTTT
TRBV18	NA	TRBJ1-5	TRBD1	CASSPGGTGVSSNQPQHF	TGTGCCAGCTCCCCGGGCGGGACAGGGGTGTCAAGCAATCAGCCCCAGCATTTT
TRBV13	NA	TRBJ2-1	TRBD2	CASNPGLPSTHNEQFF	TGTGCCAGCAACCCGGGACTACCGTCCACCCACAATGAGCAGTTCTTC
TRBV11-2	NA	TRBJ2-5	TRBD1	CASSRGQAGATETQYF	TGTGCCAGCAGCCGGGGACAGGCTGGCGCGACAGAGACCCAGTACTTC
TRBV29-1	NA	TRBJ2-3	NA	CSVAETVQGGDTQYF	TGCAGCGTTGCAGAGACGGTCCAGGGAGGAGATACGCAGTATTTT
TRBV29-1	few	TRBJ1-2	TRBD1	CSVVDRGIGYTF	TGCAGCGTTGTGGACAGGGGAATTGGCTACACCTTC
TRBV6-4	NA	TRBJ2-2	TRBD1	CASRTDRSTGELFF	TGTGCCAGCAGAACGGACAGGAGCACCGGGGAGCTGTTTTTT
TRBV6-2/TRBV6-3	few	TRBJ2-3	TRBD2	CASSPTSGGADTQYF	TGTGCCAGCAGTCCGACTAGCGGGGGGGCAGATACGCAGTATTTT
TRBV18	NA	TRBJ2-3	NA	CASSPAFPLGRPEGTDTQYF	TGTGCCAGCTCACCAGCTTTCCCTCTGGGGAGGCCGGAGGGCACAGATACGCAGTATTTT
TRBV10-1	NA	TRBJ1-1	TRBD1	CASSQGGSEAFF	TGCGCCAGCAGTCAAGGGGGCTCTGAAGCTTTCTTT
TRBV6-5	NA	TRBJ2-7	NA	CASSPARGDYEQYF	TGTGCCAGCAGTCCGGCCAGGGGTGACTACGAGCAGTACTTC
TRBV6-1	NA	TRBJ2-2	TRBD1	CASCEGARTGELFF	TGTGCCAGCTGTGAGGGGGCGCGCACCGGGGAGCTGTTTTTT
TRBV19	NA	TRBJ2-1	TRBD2	CASRKTSGGANEQFF	TGTGCCAGTAGGAAGACTAGCGGGGGTGCAAATGAGCAGTTCTTC
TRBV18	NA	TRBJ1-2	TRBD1	CASSPQSGGGLNYGYTF	TGTGCCAGCTCACCACAATCAGGGGGCGGCCTAAACTATGGCTACACCTTC
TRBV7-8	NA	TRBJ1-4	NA	CASSLWTDNEKLFF	TGTGCCAGCAGCCTGTGGACAGATAATGAAAAACTGTTTTTT
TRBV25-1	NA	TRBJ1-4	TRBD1	CASSADRGANEKLFF	TGTGCCAGCAGTGCCGACAGGGGTGCTAATGAAAAACTGTTTTTT
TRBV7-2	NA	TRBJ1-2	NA	CASSTIWGGGGYTF	TGTGCCAGCAGCACGATCTGGGGCGGGGGTGGCTACACCTTC
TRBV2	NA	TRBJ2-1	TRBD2	CASSGGGHNEQFF	TGTGCCAGCAGTGGGGGGGGACACAATGAGCAGTTCTTC
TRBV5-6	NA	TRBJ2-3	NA	CASSFTSGSTDTQYF	TGTGCCAGCAGCTTTACCTCCGGTAGCACAGATACGCAGTATTTT
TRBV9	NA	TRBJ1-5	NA	CASSVGGYSNQPQHF	TGTGCCAGCAGCGTAGGAGGGTATAGCAATCAGCCCCAGCATTTT
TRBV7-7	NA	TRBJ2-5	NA	CASSRKWDTQETQYF	TGTGCTAGCAGCCGTAAATGGGACACCCAAGAGACCCAGTACTTC